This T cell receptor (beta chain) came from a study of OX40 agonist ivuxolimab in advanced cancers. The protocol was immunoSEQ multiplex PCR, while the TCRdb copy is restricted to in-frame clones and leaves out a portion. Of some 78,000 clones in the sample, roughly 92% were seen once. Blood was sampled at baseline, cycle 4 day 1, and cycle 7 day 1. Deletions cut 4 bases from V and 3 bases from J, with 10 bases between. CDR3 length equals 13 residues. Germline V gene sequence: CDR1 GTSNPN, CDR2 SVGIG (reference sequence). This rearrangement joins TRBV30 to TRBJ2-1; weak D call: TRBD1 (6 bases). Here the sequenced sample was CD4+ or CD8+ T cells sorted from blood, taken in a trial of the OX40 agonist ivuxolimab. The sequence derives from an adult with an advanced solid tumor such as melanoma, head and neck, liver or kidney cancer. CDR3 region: CAWKRGIYNEQFF. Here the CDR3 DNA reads TGTGCCTGGAAGAGGGGGATCTACAATGAGCAGTTCTTC.